This T cell receptor beta chain was found in a study of shared clonotypes between healthy human individuals. Background on the study: Donors were a couple of women and a few men aged 18 to 49. Broader study findings: Represented diversity, genetic and exposure-history alike, was limited by few donors.

Germline V gives CDR1 MNHEY, CDR2 SVGAGI. There are 15 residues in the CDR3. V lost 2 bases to trimming and J lost 4 bases; unmatched junction nucleotides: 7. Memory CD4+ cells were the fraction left after CD45RA+ naive selection. Sorted-subset replicate PCR reactions were performed with approximately 190 ng DNA, corresponding to roughly 29,000 T cell genomes. Clones were read by immunoSEQ multiplex PCR, and TCRdb kept only the in-frame ones, dropping some. Among about 2.4 million clones listed, 85% to 95% were seen once. Remarks on this clone: As yet, its antigen is unknown.

The source material was naive CD4+ T cells sorted from blood. Sample subset: CD45RA+ positively selected. This receptor was taken from a man aged 18-30 years in good health. The chain joins TRBV6-5 to TRBJ2-5; TRBD2 matches at 7 bases. The CDR3 coding sequence is TGTGCCAGCAGTTACGGTGGCGGGAGACCAGAGACCCAGTACTTC. Its protein product is CASSYGGGRPETQYF.